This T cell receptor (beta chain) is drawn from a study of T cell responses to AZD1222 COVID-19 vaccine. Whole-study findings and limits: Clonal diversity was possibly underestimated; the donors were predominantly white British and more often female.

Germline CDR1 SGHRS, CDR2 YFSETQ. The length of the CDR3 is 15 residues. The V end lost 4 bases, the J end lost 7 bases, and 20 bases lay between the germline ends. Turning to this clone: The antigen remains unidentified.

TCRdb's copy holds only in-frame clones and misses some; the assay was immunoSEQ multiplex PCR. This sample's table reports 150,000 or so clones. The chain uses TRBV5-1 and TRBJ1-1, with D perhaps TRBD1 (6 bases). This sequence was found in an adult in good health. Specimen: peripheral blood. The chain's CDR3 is CASSPPRGAQGEAFF. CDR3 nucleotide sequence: TGCGCCAGCAGCCCCCCCCGGGGGGCACAGGGTGAAGCTTTCTTT. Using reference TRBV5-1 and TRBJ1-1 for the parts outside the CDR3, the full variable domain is KAGVTQTPRYLIKTRGQQVTLSCSPISGHRSVSWYQQTPGQGLQFLFEYFSETQRNKGNFPGRFSGRQFSNSRSEMNVSTLELGDSALYLCASSPPRGAQGEAFFGQGTRLTVV.